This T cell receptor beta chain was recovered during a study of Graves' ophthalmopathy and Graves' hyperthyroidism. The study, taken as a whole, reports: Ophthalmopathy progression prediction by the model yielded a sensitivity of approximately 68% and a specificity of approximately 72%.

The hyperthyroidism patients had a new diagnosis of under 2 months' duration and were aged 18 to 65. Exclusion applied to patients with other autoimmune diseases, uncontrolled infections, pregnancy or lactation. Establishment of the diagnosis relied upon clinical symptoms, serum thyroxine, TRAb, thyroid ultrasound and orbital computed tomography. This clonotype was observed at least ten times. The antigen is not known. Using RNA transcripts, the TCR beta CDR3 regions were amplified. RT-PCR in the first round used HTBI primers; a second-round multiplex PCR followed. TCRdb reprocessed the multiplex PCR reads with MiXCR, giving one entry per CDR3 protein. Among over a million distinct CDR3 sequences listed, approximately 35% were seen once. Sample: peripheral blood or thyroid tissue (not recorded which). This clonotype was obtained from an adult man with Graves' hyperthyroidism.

CDR3 sequence reads: CAIRPGHRMDYEQYF. In DNA form, the CDR3 reads TGTGCCATCAGACCGGGACACAGGATGGATTACGAGCAGTACTTC. V and J are TRBV10-3 and TRBJ2-7; D possibly corresponds to TRBD1 (6 bases). V dropped 6 bases and J dropped 4 bases, with 19 bases sitting between them. Germline CDR1 is ENHRY and CDR2 is SYGVKD. This CDR3 is 15 amino acids long.